The entry below describes one TCR beta chain. This clone was seen a few times. Its specific antigen is unknown. Base-call qualities are not available, and no considerably larger clone is one nucleotide away. Each collaborating institution followed its own protocols to collect whole blood in K2EDTA tubes. For TCRbeta analysis, collaborator samples were shipped as frozen whole blood, as isolated PBMCs, or as DNA extracted from either sample type. The data originate from a study of blood T cell repertoires in COVID-19 (TCRdb year 2020). Looking at the study overall: Collaborator samples came from the United States, Italy and Spain and covered acute and convalescent phases of COVID-19. The prospective study material was composed of cDNA or gDNA derived from T cells, B-cell-depleted T cells, or PBMCs. Subjects who had been exposed to COVID-19, were actively infected with it, or had recovered from it provided the deeply sampled blood TCRbeta repertoires that made up the dataset. The repertoires were made available in a free public database intended to serve as a resource for research on the immune response to SARS-CoV-2. Samples were obtained from the ongoing ImmuneRACE study (first 160 participants) and from 950 to 1,500 subjects provided by 6 global collaborators. Sample metadata almost always included a de-identified subject ID, COVID-19 status, age in years and sex. Where HLA class I and class II types were available, the types were taken from metadata supplied by the sample provider, not from assay-based typing. Points the paper makes about the study in general: The quantity of clinical and demographic metadata differed by source and by participant and was supplied without curation.

From the germline V gene (reference sequence), CDR1 is MNHNY and CDR2 is SVGAGI. Ends trimmed: V by 10 bases, J by 4 bases; bases unmatched to a gene: 10. From the cysteine through the phenylalanine, the CDR3 covers 14 amino acids. Only CDR3 DNA is held: 42 bases, read in frame from base 1. TCRbeta CDR3 regions were amplified from genomic DNA using the immunoSEQ Assay, a bias-controlled multiplex PCR. As for the authors' bioinformatics: Nucleated cell counts per sample were estimated from amplification of reference gene primers within the assay. Sequence reads were collapsed and filtered to measure the absolute abundance of every unique TCRbeta CDR3 rearrangement. For each sample, productive Simpson clonality was calculated by taking the square root of Simpson's diversity index across productive rearrangements. In its TCRdb copy, this immuneACCESS table keeps in-frame sequences only and misses some clones. Where compared with another copy, unresolved V genes explain less than half of these, and the others have no known cause. The DNA was the basis for D and trimming; V, J and clone size are from that table. Here the sample has roughly 30,000 clones; roughly 90% occur a single time. The ten largest clones add up to around 3.5% of the sample.

Recombination linked TRBV6-6 to TRBJ1-1; 9 nucleotides in the junction match TRBD1. Source material: peripheral blood. The receptor was isolated from a human donor in a cohort sampled during active COVID-19. Read as DNA, the sequence is TGTGCCACACGACCGGGACAGGGAATCACTGAAGCTTTCTTT. It is translated as CATRPGQGITEAFF.